The clone carrying this T cell receptor (beta chain) was counted many times. Researchers prepared the TCRbeta library using unique molecular identifiers, the study reports. TCRdb re-called the PCR reads through MiXCR, storing one row per CDR3 protein. The sample includes 230,000 or so distinct CDR3 sequences, 12% of them seen just once. The data derive from a study of T-cell reconstitution after alpha-beta-depleted transplantation in children. The CDR3 is 17 amino acids. Germline V gives CDR1 LGHNA, CDR2 YNFKEQ. Trimming left V 0 bases short and J 8 bases short, with 22 bases between. The source is a human donor who donated a stem cell graft to a child with acute lymphoblastic leukemia. V and J are TRBV4-2 and TRBJ1-2, with a possible D match to TRBD1 (5 bases). The sequences come from PBMCs from the stem cell graft donor, collected from the stem cell graft. The CDR3 region has the DNA TGTGCCAGCAGCCAAGAAGTGGAACGGGACTCCCCTGAGGGCTACACCTTC. It is translated as CASSQEVERDSPEGYTF.